Shown below are 28 T cell receptor beta chains from a single sample sequenced in a study of T cells in Graves' hyperthyroidism and ophthalmopathy. Amplification of TCR beta CDR3 regions used RNA as the template. The HTBI primer set drove a first-round RT-PCR of the TCR CDR3. TCRdb called the multiplex PCR reads again in MiXCR, with one record for every CDR3 protein. The sample carries around 660,000 distinct CDR3 sequences, just under 45% recorded once. Sequenced sample: peripheral blood or thyroid tissue (not recorded which). These receptors were collected from an adult man with Graves' disease, either hyperthyroidism or ophthalmopathy (not recorded which).

About this clonotype: A read error may explain this, as a much larger clone is one base away. The chain links TRBV11-2 to TRBJ2-5; 14 bases line up with TRBD2. CDR1 and CDR2 (germline): SGHAT, FQNNGV. This CDR3 has 17 amino acids. The CDR3 sequence is CASRQTSTSGGAETLYF. CDR3 sequence (DNA): TGTGCCAGCAGGCAAACCTCGACTAGCGGGGGGGCGGAGACCCTGTACTTC.

This clonotype was found a few times. This chain connects TRBV2 to TRBJ1-5; TRBD1 agrees at 7 bases. Trimming cost V 7 bases and J 1 base; bases outside gene matches: 7. Germline CDR1 is SNHLY and CDR2 is FYNNEI. The CDR3 sequence is 15 residues long. Here the CDR3 DNA reads TGTGCCAGCACCTTCCCGACAGGGAGCAATCAGCCCCAGCATTTT. Amino acid sequence: CASTFPTGSNQPQHF.

The chain has TRBV19 and TRBJ2-6, with D unresolved. V lost 1 base and J 2 bases, leaving 12 bases between the germline ends. The CDR3 contains 17 residues. Germline lookup yields CDR1 LNHDA and CDR2 SQIVND (reference sequence). CDR3 protein: CASSIGLVVTGANVLTF. CDR3 in DNA: TGTGCCAGTAGTATAGGACTCGTGGTCACTGGGGCCAACGTCCTGACTTTC. Complete variable domain (other parts from reference TRBV19 and TRBJ2-6): DGGITQSPKYLFRKEGQNVTLSCEQNLNHDAMYWYRQDPGQGLRLIYYSQIVNDFQKGDIAEGYSVSREKKESFPLTVTSAQKNPTAFYLCASSIGLVVTGANVLTFGAGSRLTVL.

This clonotype appeared a few times. This chain links TRBV12-3 or TRBV12-4 with TRBJ2-5; D gene ambiguous. The CDR3 runs 14 residues. Between the trimmed V and J ends, which lost 6 bases and 5 bases, there was a span of 16 bases. CDR3 protein: CASSRRPNGETQYF. CDR3 nucleotide sequence: TGTGCCAGCAGCCGAAGACCTAACGGGGAGACCCAGTACTTC.

This clonotype was seen a handful of times. This rearrangement joins TRBV19 to TRBJ1-1; D may be TRBD1 (5 bases). The CDR3 totals 13 residues. The germline V gene encodes CDR1 LNHDA and CDR2 SQIVND (reference sequence). V was cut by 3 bases and J by 6 bases, with 11 bases left in between. CDR3 in amino acids: CASSIGARPEAFF. In DNA, the CDR3 is TGTGCCAGTAGTATTGGGGCGCGCCCTGAAGCTTTCTTT.

The rearrangement joins TRBV2 to TRBJ2-7; D tentatively fits TRBD1 or TRBD2 (6 bases each). The J call may be mistaken, given a closer DNA end match to TRBJ2-1. The CDR3 sequence is 16 residues long. The V gene's germline CDR1 is SNHLY and CDR2 FYNNEI. The CDR3, as DNA: TGTGCCAGCAGTGAAGATGGCCGGGGGCCATACAATGAGCAGTTCTTC. This gives the protein CASSEDGRGPYNEQFF.

The chain is built from TRBV20-1 and TRBJ1-1; D is undetermined. Deletions cut 0 bases from V and 5 bases from J, with 16 bases between. The CDR3 contains 15 residues. Looked up from germline, CDR1 is DFQATT and CDR2 is SNEGSKA (reference sequence). The CDR3 is CSARDRPGVRTEAFF. CDR3 DNA sequence: TGCAGTGCTAGAGATCGGCCGGGCGTGAGGACTGAAGCTTTCTTT.

This clonotype was counted many times. This sequence joins TRBV10-3 and TRBJ1-1; the match to TRBD1 covers 9 bases. The V gene end was trimmed by 6 bases and the J gene end by 4 bases; junction bases not matched to a gene: 3. Germline values: CDR1 ENHRY, CDR2 SYGVKD. The CDR3 length is 13 residues. The CDR3 DNA reads TGTGCCATCAGGGAGGACAGGGGCACTGAAGCTTTCTTT. It translates to CAIREDRGTEAFF.

The CDR3 protein is CASSQDFLSGANVLTF. CDR3 nucleotides: TGCGCCAGCAGCCAAGACTTTTTATCTGGGGCCAACGTCCTGACTTTC. The rearrangement uses TRBV4-3 and TRBJ2-6; D not resolved. This CDR3 contains 16 residues. CDR1 and CDR2 (germline): LGHNA, YSLEER. Trimming took 0 bases from V and 1 from J, leaving 7 bases between them.

V is TRBV20-1 and J is TRBJ1-1; a weak D match, TRBD1 (6 bases). The CDR3 totals 14 residues. V was pared by 6 bases and J by 6 bases, with 20 bases between. Germline loops: CDR1 DFQATT, CDR2 SNEGSKA (reference sequence). This chain's CDR3 is CSAANRDGNAEAFF. CDR3 bases: TGCAGTGCCGCAAACAGGGACGGTAACGCTGAAGCTTTCTTT.

A remark on this clonotype: Compared with germline, one end of the junction differs, possibly owing to a read error. The chain joins TRBV7-8 to TRBJ1-5; the D gene is possibly TRBD1 (6 bases). CDR1 is SGHVS and CDR2 is FQNEAQ in the germline V gene. This CDR3 is built from 12 residues. CDR3 loop: CASRQGNQPRHF. CDR3 in DNA: TGTGCCAGCAGACAGGGCAATCAGCCCCGGCATTTT. Drawing the rest from reference TRBV7-8 and TRBJ1-5, the complete variable domain is GAGVSQSPRYKVAKRGQDVALRCDPISGHVSLFWYQQALGQGPEFLTYFQNEAQLDKSGLPSDRFFAERPEGSVSTLKIQRTQQEDSAVYLCASRQGNQPRHFGDGTRLSIL.

This chain uses TRBV29-1 with TRBJ1-5; no reliable D call. The ends were cut back, 8 bases at V and 3 bases at J, with 8 bases in the middle. The CDR3 loop spans 11 amino acids. Germline CDR1 and CDR2: SQVTM and ANQGSEA. CDR3 sequence (DNA): TGCAGCTTGAACCCCAATCAGCCCCAGCATTTT. Translation: CSLNPNQPQHF. The whole variable domain, filled in from reference TRBV29-1 and TRBJ1-5, reads SAVISQKPSRDICQRGTSLTIQCQVDSQVTMMFWYRQQPGQSLTLIATANQGSEATYESGFVIDKFPISRPNLTFSTLTVSNMSPEDSSIYLCSLNPNQPQHFGDGTRLSIL.

The chain recombines TRBV29-1 with TRBJ1-2; 8 nucleotides line up with TRBD1. The CDR3 loop spans 12 amino acids. Germline V gives CDR1 SQVTM, CDR2 ANQGSEA. V was pared by 8 bases and J by 4 bases, with 6 bases of the junction left unmatched. The CDR3 is CSHGQGLYGYTF. For the CDR3, the DNA is TGCAGCCACGGACAGGGCCTCTATGGCTACACCTTC.

This clonotype occurred many times. The rearrangement links TRBV29-1 to TRBJ2-5, with D perhaps assigned TRBD1 or TRBD2 (5 bases each). Germline CDR1 and CDR2: SQVTM and ANQGSEA. The V end was cut by 6 bases, the J end by 5 bases, with 19 bases between. The CDR3 has 14 amino acids. As DNA, the CDR3 is TGCAGCGTCCTACCAGGGTGGTCGGGGGAGACCCAGTACTTC. Amino acid sequence: CSVLPGWSGETQYF. Looking up the rest from reference TRBV29-1 and TRBJ2-5 gives the full variable domain: SAVISQKPSRDICQRGTSLTIQCQVDSQVTMMFWYRQQPGQSLTLIATANQGSEATYESGFVIDKFPISRPNLTFSTLTVSNMSPEDSSIYLCSVLPGWSGETQYFGPGTRLLVL.

This clonotype was seen only a few times. The rearrangement uses TRBV29-1 and TRBJ1-2; no clear D. CDR3 size: 11 residues. Germline V gene lookup returns CDR1 SQVTM and CDR2 ANQGSEA. Trimming took 8 bases from V and 2 from J, leaving 9 bases between them. CDR3 loop: CSYGPNYGYTF. CDR3 coding DNA: TGCAGCTATGGACCGAACTATGGCTACACCTTC. Looking up the rest from reference TRBV29-1 and TRBJ1-2 gives the full variable domain: SAVISQKPSRDICQRGTSLTIQCQVDSQVTMMFWYRQQPGQSLTLIATANQGSEATYESGFVIDKFPISRPNLTFSTLTVSNMSPEDSSIYLCSYGPNYGYTFGSGTRLTVV.

The chain is built from TRBV19 and TRBJ1-1, with D uncertain. V lost 3 bases and J 3 bases, leaving 11 bases between the germline ends. CDR1 and CDR2 from the germline V gene are LNHDA and SQIVND (reference sequence). The CDR3 consists of 14 residues. The chain's CDR3 is CASSIGQVDTEAFF. The CDR3 bases are TGTGCCAGTAGTATTGGGCAAGTCGACACTGAAGCTTTCTTT.

This clonotype has more than one count but fewer than ten. This chain joins TRBV7-2 and TRBJ1-5; D is uncertain. The germline CDR1 and CDR2 sequences are SGHTA and FQGNSA. Between the trimmed V and J ends, which lost 5 bases and 0 bases, there was a span of 11 bases. The CDR3 totals 15 residues. CDR3 protein: CASSRHINSNQPQHF. The CDR3 coding sequence is TGTGCCAGCAGCCGACATATAAATAGCAATCAGCCCCAGCATTTT.

This clonotype appeared many times. The germline gene is not matched at one end of the junction; a read error may be the cause. V usage is TRBV12-3 or TRBV12-4 and J usage is TRBJ1-4, with TRBD1 identical over 9 bases. CDR3 length: 14 amino acids. The CDR3: CASSSGTGYEKLFF. The CDR3 nucleotides are TGCGCCAGCAGCTCCGGGACAGGGTATGAAAAACTGTTTTTT.

CDR3 sequence: CATSEIMGGNTGELFF. For the CDR3, the DNA is TGTGCCACCAGTGAGATTATGGGAGGGAACACCGGGGAGCTGTTTTTT. This rearrangement joins TRBV24-1 to TRBJ2-2; D may be TRBD2 (6 bases). This CDR3 is 16 amino acids long. In germline, CDR1 is KGHDR, CDR2 SFDVKD. Trimming removed 4 bases from V and 1 base from J, with 12 bases in between.

The chain couples TRBV7-4 to TRBJ1-5; TRBD1 agrees at 9 bases. After removal of 1 base from V and 6 bases from J, the junction contained 10 bases not matched to a gene. Germline V gives CDR1 SGHVT, CDR2 SQSDAQ. The CDR3 is 17 residues long. Here the CDR3 DNA reads TGTGCCAGCAGCTTAGAAGGGGGACAGGGAAACCCTCAGCCCCAGCATTTT. It encodes CASSLEGGQGNPQPQHF.

This rearrangement joins TRBV2 to TRBJ1-6, with a tentative D call TRBD1 (6 bases). This CDR3 has 18 amino acids. Deletions cut 2 bases from V and 6 bases from J, with 20 bases between. Looked up from germline, CDR1 is SNHLY and CDR2 is FYNNEI. CDR3 coding DNA: TGTGCCAGCAGTGAACGGCCAGGGGAAATTTACCTTAATTCACCCCTCCACTTT. Protein sequence: CASSERPGEIYLNSPLHF.

This CDR3 reads CASKKGALAEAFF. In DNA form, the CDR3 reads TGTGCCTCGAAAAAGGGGGCGCTTGCTGAAGCTTTCTTT. The V and J genes are TRBV10-3 and TRBJ1-1; 7 bases are a match to TRBD1. Trimming took 11 bases from V and 6 from J; bases not matched to a gene: 12. The CDR3 sequence is 13 residues long. CDR1 ENHRY and CDR2 SYGVKD come from the germline V gene.

This CDR3 reads CAWSALGDEQYF. For the CDR3, the DNA is TGTGCCTGGAGTGCCCTCGGAGACGAGCAGTACTTC. The chain has TRBV7-9 and TRBJ2-7; D is unclear. Between the trimmed V and J ends, which lost 11 bases and 5 bases, there was a span of 16 bases. The CDR3 totals 12 residues. Germline CDR1 is SEHNR and CDR2 is FQNEAQ (reference sequence).

V is TRBV7-9 and J is TRBJ1-6; 8 positions agree with TRBD1. The junction had 15 bases not matched to a gene; V was cut back by 5 bases and J by 12 bases. CDR3 length equals 16 residues. Germline V lookup: CDR1 SEHNR, CDR2 FQNEAQ (reference sequence). The DNA for the CDR3 is TGTGCCAGCAGCCCGGTAGTTGGACAGGGAAAAGGACCCCTCCACTTT. Residues: CASSPVVGQGKGPLHF.

This clonotype was found many times. The genes are TRBV20-1 and TRBJ1-5; a possible D gene is TRBD1 (5 bases). Germline V gives CDR1 DFQATT, CDR2 SNEGSKA (reference sequence). Between the trimmed V and J ends, which lost 3 bases and 4 bases, there was a span of 10 bases. This CDR3 region has 13 residues. The CDR3 is CSASAGVNQPQHF. The CDR3 DNA reads TGCAGTGCTAGCGCGGGGGTTAATCAGCCCCAGCATTTT.

The CDR3, as DNA: TGTGCCAGCAGCGTAGCCGGGACTAGCGGCTACGAGCAGTACTTC. The encoded protein is CASSVAGTSGYEQYF. This sequence joins TRBV9 and TRBJ2-7, with 11 positions matching TRBD2. The germline CDR1 and CDR2 sequences are SGDLS and YYNGEE. This CDR3 contains 15 residues. The J segment lost 3 bases and the V segment lost 0 bases, leaving 2 bases of the junction unmatched. The variable domain in full, with the rest retrieved from reference TRBV9 and TRBJ2-7, is DSGVTQTPKHLITATGQRVTLRCSPRSGDLSVYWYQQSLDQGLQFLIQYYNGEERAKGNILERFSAQQFPDLHSELNLSSLELGDSALYFCASSVAGTSGYEQYFGPGTRLTVT.

The rearrangement joins TRBV20-1 to TRBJ1-4, with 9 bases aligning to TRBD1. Germline CDR1 and CDR2: DFQATT and SNEGSKA (reference sequence). This CDR3 region has 14 residues. V shed 3 bases and J 8 bases; nucleotides not matched to a gene: 7. CDR3 nucleotides: TGCAGTGCTAGGGGGGACAGGGCTCTCGAAAAACTGTTTTTT. Protein sequence: CSARGDRALEKLFF.

The gene calls are TRBV2 and TRBJ1-4; D is ambiguous. Trimming took 8 bases from V and 4 from J, leaving 17 bases between them. This CDR3 contains 15 residues. Germline V gene data show CDR1 as SNHLY and CDR2 as FYNNEI. DNA of the CDR3: TGTGCCAGCGTTCAAGCGCGCACAGATAATGAAAAACTGTTTTTT. Translated: CASVQARTDNEKLFF. Full variable domain (rest looked up from reference TRBV2 and TRBJ1-4): EPEVTQTPSHQVTQMGQEVILRCVPISNHLYFYWYRQILGQKVEFLVSFYNNEISEKSEIFDDQFSVERPDGSNFTLKIRSTKLEDSAMYFCASVQARTDNEKLFFGSGTQLSVL.